One sample yielded the 5 T cell receptor beta chains listed below, sequenced in a study of blood T cell repertoires in COVID-19 (TCRdb year 2020). The library was made by the immunoSEQ multiplex PCR assay. The table was pulled from immuneACCESS by TCRdb, which kept in-frame rearrangements only. Such tables lose some clones; where checked, under half of the loss comes from unresolved V genes, and the rest has no known cause. A total of approximately 250,000 clones appear in this sample, about 83% of them only once. Less than 7.5% of the sample belongs to the ten largest clones. Sequenced sample: peripheral blood. These receptors were collected from a woman between 45 and 65 years old with acute or convalescent COVID-19.

V is TRBV19 and J is TRBJ2-2, with D perhaps TRBD2 (6 bases). Germline CDR1 is LNHDA and CDR2 is SQIVND (reference sequence). Trimming stripped 5 bases from V and 1 base from J, with 11 bases between. The CDR3 is 15 amino acids. CDR3 region: CASSPRDLNTGELFF. Here the CDR3 DNA reads TGTGCCAGTAGTCCGAGGGACTTGAACACCGGGGAGCTGTTTTTT.

Only a few counts were recorded for this clone. The chain links TRBV24-1 to TRBJ2-5; 11 bases align to TRBD2. CDR1 KGHDR and CDR2 SFDVKD come from the germline V gene. V shed 3 bases, J shed 5 bases, and the junction held 10 bases outside the gene matches. This CDR3 region has 17 residues. CDR3 DNA: TGTGCCACCAGTGATCCCATGACTAGCGGGACCGTCGAGACCCAGTACTTC. This codes for CATSDPMTSGTVETQYF.

This chain joins TRBV6-2 or TRBV6-3 and TRBJ2-3; D call uncertain. Trimming took 0 bases from V and 0 from J, leaving 10 bases between them. The CDR3 is 16 amino acids. Germline lookup yields CDR1 MNHEY and CDR2 SVGEGT. CDR3 sequence: CASSYSTVSSTDTQYF. In DNA form, the CDR3 reads TGTGCCAGCAGTTACTCCACGGTTTCTAGCACAGATACGCAGTATTTT.

The chain recombines TRBV7-6 with TRBJ1-3; no definite D call. The CDR3 has 15 amino acids. The V end was cut by 0 bases, the J end by 1 base, with 7 bases between. The germline V gene has CDR1 SGHVS and CDR2 FNYEAQ. Written as DNA, the CDR3 is TGTGCCAGCAGCTTAGCGTCGGTTTCTGGAAACACCATATATTTT. It is translated as CASSLASVSGNTIYF.

This clone was seen only once. The chain employs TRBV10-3 and TRBJ2-5; TRBD1 matches 11 bases. The CDR3 covers 14 residues. CDR1 ENHRY and CDR2 SYGVKD come from the germline V gene. Losses at the gene ends were 10 bases for V and 4 bases for J; bases not matched to a gene: 8. CDR3 amino acids: CATRGQGAGETQYF. DNA for the CDR3: TGTGCCACAAGAGGACAGGGGGCAGGAGAGACCCAGTACTTC.